This T cell receptor (beta chain) was recovered during a study of CD8+ T cells in alopecia areata (dated by TCRdb to about 2018). The study in broad terms: To study T cell clonal expansion in alopecia areata, the researchers applied high-throughput TCRbeta sequencing to both the C3H/HeJ mouse model and human patients. Scalp clonality was compared across normal scalp (n=4), patchy alopecia areata scalp (n=8), and alopecia totalis/universalis scalp (n=8). TCRbeta CDR3 regions were amplified by immunoSEQ multiplex PCR with 35 Vbeta forward and 13 Jbeta reverse primers. RNA was extracted with the PAXgene miRNA kit for fixed scalp, the miRNeasy kit for PBMCs, and the RNeasy kit for mouse skin. In humans, TCRbeta sequencing was performed on scalp tissue and on sorted CD4+ and CD8+ peripheral blood T cells from healthy controls and from patients with patchy or totalis/universalis alopecia areata.

Summary of the overall study and its limitations: Higher clonality and more expanded CD8+ clones were observed in lesional scalp than in normal scalp, particularly in alopecia totalis/universalis, a finding suggestive of antigenic drive. Shared TCR sequences between patients were less evident than in mice, which may be partly attributable to HLA diversity in the patient population. Unlike mouse skin, where gammadelta T cells dominate, normal human skin contains resident alphabeta T cells that get sequenced too, which complicates analysis of the scalp TCR repertoire.

Trimming takes 1 base from V and 9 bases from J, and the germline ends sit 10 bases apart. Based on the germline V gene, the CDR1 and CDR2 sequences are MGHDK and SYGVNS. From cysteine to phenylalanine, the CDR3 is 13 amino acids long. The kept DNA is CDR3 alone, 39 bases in frame from the first base. The library came from the immunoSEQ multiplex PCR assay. For TCR sequencing, RNA was extracted from every sample and reverse transcribed into cDNA to serve as template. SuperScript III was used to make first-strand cDNA, primed with a 2:1 mix of oligo-dT and random hexamers. A synthetic immune receptor repertoire was used to measure amplification bias, and any remaining bias was corrected computationally. Under the source paper's analysis protocol: Raw reads were preprocessed for error removal, and CDR3 was defined according to IMGT conventions as running from the conserved cysteine to phenylalanine. Clonality was computed as 1 minus the Shannon entropy, with the entropy normalized by log2 of the number of productive unique TCRs. Whether each scalp clone was CD4 or CD8 was inferred by checking scalp TCRbeta sequences against the CD4 and CD8 repertoires from sorted blood. Imported from immuneACCESS, the table was reduced by TCRdb to in-frame sequences with V and J called. These copies leave out some clones; in studies compared against another copy, an unresolved V gene accounts for under half, and the cause of the remainder is not known. V and J calls plus clone size are reproduced from that table; the DNA served to infer D and trimming. This sample holds 150,000 to 200,000 clones; around 55% were observed only once. The top ten constitute 4% to 5.5% of the sample.

This clone showed up just a few times. Its antigen is currently not known. It has no much larger one-base neighbor in the sample; base qualities were not kept. After PBMCs were isolated by density centrifugation and stained for CD3, CD4 and CD8, a FACSAria was used to sort CD4+ and CD8+ T cells. Scalp biopsies and blood samples were provided by unaffected controls. The sequence came from a human donor in good health. Here the chain combines TRBV25-1 and TRBJ1-5, with the D segment identity uncertain. Sequencing was done on a sample of CD4+ T cells sorted from blood. The CDR3 region reads CASSESLFGPQHF. Read as DNA, the sequence is TGTGCCAGCAGTGAATCCCTTTTTGGGCCCCAGCATTTT.